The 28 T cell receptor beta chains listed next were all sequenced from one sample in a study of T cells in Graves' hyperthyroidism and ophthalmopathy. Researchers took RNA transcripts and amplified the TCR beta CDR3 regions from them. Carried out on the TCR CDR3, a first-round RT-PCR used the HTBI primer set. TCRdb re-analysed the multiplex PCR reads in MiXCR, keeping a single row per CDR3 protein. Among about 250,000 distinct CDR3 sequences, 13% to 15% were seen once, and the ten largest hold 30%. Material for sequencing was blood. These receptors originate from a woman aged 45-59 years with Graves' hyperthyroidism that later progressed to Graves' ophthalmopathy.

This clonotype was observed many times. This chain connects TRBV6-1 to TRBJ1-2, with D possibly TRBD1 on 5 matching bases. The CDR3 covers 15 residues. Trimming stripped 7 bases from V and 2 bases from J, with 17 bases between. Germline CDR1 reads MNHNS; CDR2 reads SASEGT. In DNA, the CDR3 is TGTGCCAGCAACAAACAGGAGGCACTAAACTATGGCTACACCTTC. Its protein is CASNKQEALNYGYTF.

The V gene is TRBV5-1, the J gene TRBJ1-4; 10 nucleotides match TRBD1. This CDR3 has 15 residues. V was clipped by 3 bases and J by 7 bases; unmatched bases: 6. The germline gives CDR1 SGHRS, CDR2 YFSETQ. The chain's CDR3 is CASSSDRGQGEKLFF. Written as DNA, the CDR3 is TGCGCCAGCAGCTCTGACAGGGGGCAGGGTGAAAAACTGTTTTTT.

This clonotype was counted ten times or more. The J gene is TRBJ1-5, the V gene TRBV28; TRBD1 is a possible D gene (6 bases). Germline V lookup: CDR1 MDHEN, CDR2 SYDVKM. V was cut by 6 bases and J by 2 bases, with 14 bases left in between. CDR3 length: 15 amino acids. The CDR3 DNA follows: TGTGCCAGCAGCACAGGGTGGGGTGGCAATCAGCCCCAGCATTTT. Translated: CASSTGWGGNQPQHF.

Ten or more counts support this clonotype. Here the CDR3 DNA reads TGTGCCAGCAGTGAGGCCATTGGCTCCTACAATGAGCAGTTCTTC. Residues: CASSEAIGSYNEQFF. This chain uses TRBV2 with TRBJ2-1; D is unresolved. CDR1 and CDR2 from the germline V gene are SNHLY and FYNNEI. V gave up 3 bases and J gave up 0 bases, with 9 bases separating them. The CDR3 extends over 15 amino acids.

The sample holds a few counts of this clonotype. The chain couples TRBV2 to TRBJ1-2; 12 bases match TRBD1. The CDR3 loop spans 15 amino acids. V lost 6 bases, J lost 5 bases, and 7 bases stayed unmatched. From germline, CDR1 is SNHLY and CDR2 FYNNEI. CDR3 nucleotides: TGTGCCAGCAGAGGGACAGGGGGCGTTCTGTATGGCTACACCTTC. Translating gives CASRGTGGVLYGYTF.

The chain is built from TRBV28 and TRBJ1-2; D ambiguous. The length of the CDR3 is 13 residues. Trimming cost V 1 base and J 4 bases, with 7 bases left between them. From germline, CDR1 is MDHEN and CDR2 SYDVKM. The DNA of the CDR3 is TGTGCCAGCAGTTTATATTCTCCCTATGGCTACACCTTC. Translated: CASSLYSPYGYTF.

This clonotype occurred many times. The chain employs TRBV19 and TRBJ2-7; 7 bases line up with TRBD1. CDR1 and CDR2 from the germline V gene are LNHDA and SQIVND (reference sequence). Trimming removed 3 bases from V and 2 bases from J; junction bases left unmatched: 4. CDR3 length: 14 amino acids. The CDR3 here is CASSIGQETYEQYF. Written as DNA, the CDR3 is TGTGCCAGTAGTATCGGACAGGAGACCTACGAGCAGTACTTC.

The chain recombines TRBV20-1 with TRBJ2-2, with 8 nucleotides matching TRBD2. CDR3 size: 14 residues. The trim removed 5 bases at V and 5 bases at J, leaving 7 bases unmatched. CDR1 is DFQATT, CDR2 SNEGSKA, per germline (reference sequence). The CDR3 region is CSAPGTRGTGELFF. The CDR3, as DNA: TGCAGTGCTCCCGGGACTAGGGGGACCGGGGAGCTGTTTTTT.

The CDR3 protein is CASSQREEGYYNEQFF. The CDR3 nucleotides read TGCGCCAGCAGCCAAAGGGAGGAGGGTTACTACAATGAGCAGTTCTTC. J is TRBJ2-1 and V is TRBV4-1; TRBD2 might be the D (6 bases). Germline CDR1 MGHRA, CDR2 YSYEKL. The V gene lost 2 bases and the J gene lost 3 bases, with 14 bases spanning the gap. This CDR3 is 16 amino acids long.

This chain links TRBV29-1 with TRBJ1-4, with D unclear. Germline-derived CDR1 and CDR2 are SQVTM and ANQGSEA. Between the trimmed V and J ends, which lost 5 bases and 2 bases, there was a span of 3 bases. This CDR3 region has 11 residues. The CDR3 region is CSVFTNEKLFF. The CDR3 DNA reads TGCAGCGTTTTCACTAATGAAAAACTGTTTTTT.

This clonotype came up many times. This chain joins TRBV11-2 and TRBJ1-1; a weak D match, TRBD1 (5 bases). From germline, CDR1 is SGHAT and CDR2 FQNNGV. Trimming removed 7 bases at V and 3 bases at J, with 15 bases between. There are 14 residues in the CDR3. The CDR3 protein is CASNFGGEYTEAFF. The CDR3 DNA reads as TGTGCCAGCAACTTCGGGGGGGAATACACTGAAGCTTTCTTT. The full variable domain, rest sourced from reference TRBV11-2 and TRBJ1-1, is EAGVAQSPRYKIIEKRQSVAFWCNPISGHATLYWYQQILGQGPKLLIQFQNNGVVDDSQLPKDRFSAERLKGVDSTLKIQPAKLEDSAVYLCASNFGGEYTEAFFGQGTRLTVV.

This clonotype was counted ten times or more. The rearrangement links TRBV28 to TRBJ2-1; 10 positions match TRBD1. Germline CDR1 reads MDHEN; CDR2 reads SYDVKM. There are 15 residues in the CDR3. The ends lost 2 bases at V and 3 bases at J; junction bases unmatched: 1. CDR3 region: CASSLRTGGYNEQFF. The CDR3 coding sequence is TGTGCCAGCAGTTTAAGGACAGGGGGCTACAATGAGCAGTTCTTC.

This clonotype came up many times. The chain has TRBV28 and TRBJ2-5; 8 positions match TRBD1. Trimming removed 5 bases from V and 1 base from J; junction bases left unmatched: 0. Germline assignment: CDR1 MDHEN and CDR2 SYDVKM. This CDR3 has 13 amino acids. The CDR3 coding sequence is TGTGCCAGCAGTACAGGGGGCCAAGAGACCCAGTACTTC. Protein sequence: CASSTGGQETQYF.

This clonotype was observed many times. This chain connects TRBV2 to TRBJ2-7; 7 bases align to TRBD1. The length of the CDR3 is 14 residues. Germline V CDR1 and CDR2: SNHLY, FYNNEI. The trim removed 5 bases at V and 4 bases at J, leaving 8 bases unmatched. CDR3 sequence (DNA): TGTGCCAGCAGTTTGACAGGGTTAGGGTACGAGCAGTACTTC. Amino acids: CASSLTGLGYEQYF.

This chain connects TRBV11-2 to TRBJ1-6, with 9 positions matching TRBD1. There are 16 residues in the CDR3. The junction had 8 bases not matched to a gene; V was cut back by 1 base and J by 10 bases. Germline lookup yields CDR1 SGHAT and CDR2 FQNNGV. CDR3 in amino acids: CASSLADRGSGSPLHF. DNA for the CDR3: TGTGCCAGCAGCTTAGCCGACAGGGGGAGTGGGTCACCCCTCCACTTT.

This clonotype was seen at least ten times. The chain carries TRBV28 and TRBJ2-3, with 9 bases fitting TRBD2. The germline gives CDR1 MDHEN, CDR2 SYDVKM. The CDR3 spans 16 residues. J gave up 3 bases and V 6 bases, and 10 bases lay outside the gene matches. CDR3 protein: CASSEGSGRWTDTQYF. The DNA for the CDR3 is TGTGCCAGCAGCGAGGGTAGCGGGAGATGGACAGATACGCAGTATTTT.

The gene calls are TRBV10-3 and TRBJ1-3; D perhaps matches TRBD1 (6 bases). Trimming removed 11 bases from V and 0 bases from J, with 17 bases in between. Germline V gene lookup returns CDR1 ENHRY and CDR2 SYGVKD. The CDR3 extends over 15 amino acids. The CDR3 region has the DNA TGTGCCCTCGGGGGACAATTAAACTCTGGAAACACCATATATTTT. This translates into CALGGQLNSGNTIYF.

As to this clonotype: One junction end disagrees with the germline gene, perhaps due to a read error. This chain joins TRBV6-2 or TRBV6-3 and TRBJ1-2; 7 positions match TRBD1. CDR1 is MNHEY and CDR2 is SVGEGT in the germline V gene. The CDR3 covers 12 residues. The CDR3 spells CVSSRQGYGYTF. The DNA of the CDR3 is TGTGTCAGCAGCCGACAGGGCTATGGCTACACCTTC.

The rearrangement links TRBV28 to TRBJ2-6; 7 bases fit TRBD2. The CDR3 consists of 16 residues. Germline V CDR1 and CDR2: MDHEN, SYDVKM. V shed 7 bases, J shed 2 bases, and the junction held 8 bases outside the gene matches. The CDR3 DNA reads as TGTGCCAGCACCCCTCGGGGGGAGGCTGGGGCCAACGTCCTGACTTTC. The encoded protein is CASTPRGEAGANVLTF.

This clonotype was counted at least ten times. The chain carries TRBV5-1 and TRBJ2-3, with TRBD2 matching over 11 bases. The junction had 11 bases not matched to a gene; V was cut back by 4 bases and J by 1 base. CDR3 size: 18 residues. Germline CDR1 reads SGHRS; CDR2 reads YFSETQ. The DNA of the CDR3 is TGCGCCAGCAGCCTTTCCGGGACTAGCGGCAAAGGCACAGATACGCAGTATTTT. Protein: CASSLSGTSGKGTDTQYF.

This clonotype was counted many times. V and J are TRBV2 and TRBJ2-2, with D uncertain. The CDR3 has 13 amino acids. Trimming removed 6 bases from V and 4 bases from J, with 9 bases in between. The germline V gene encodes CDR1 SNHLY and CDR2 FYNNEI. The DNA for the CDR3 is TGTGCCAGCAGCCGACAATTCACCGGGGAGCTGTTTTTT. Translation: CASSRQFTGELFF.

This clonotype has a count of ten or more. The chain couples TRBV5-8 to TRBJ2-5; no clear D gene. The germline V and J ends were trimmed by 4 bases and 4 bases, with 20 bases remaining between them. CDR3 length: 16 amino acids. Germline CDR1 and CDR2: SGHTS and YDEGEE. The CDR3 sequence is CASSPPMSWGRETQYF. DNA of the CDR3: TGTGCCAGCAGCCCCCCGATGTCGTGGGGAAGAGAGACCCAGTACTTC.

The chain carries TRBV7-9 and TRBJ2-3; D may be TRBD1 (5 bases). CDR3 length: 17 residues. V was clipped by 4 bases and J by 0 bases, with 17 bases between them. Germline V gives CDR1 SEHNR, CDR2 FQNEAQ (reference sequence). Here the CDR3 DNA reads TGTGCCAGCAGCTCCCCTAGGGGAACCTATAGCACAGATACGCAGTATTTT. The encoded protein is CASSSPRGTYSTDTQYF.

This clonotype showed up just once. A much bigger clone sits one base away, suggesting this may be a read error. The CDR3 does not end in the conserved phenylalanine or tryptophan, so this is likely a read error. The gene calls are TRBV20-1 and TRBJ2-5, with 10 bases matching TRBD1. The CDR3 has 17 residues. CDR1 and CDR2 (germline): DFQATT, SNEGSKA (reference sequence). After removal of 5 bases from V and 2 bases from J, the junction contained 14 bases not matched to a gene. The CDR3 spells CSAPGETGGFWQETQYL. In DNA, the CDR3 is TGCAGTGCTCCGGGGGAGACAGGGGGCTTTTGGCAAGAGACCCAGTACCTC.

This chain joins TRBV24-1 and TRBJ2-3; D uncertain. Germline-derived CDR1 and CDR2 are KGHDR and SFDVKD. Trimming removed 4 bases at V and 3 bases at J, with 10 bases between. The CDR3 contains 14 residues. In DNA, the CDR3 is TGTGCCACCAGTGACTCTATAGGTACAGATACGCAGTATTTT. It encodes CATSDSIGTDTQYF.

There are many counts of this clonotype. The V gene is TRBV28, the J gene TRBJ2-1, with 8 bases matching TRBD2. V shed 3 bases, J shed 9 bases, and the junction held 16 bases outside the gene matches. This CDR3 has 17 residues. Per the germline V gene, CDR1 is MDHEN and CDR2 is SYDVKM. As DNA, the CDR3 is TGTGCCAGCAGTTTGTCGGCCGGGACTAGAGGGCGGGGTGAGCAGTTCTTC. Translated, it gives CASSLSAGTRGRGEQFF.

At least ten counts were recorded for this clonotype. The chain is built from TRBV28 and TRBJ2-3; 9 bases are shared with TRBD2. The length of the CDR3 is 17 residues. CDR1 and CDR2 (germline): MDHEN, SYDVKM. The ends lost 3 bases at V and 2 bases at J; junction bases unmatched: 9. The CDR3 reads CASSFRTSGLLTDTQYF. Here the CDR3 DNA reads TGTGCCAGCAGTTTTCGTACTAGCGGGCTCCTCACAGATACGCAGTATTTT.

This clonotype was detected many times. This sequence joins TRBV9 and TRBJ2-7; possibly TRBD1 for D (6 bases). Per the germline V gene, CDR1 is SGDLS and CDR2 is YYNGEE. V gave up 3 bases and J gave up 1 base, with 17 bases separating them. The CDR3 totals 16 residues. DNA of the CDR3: TGTGCCAGCAGCGCCGAGGGGGAGCCTGATTCCTACGAGCAGTACTTC. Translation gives CASSAEGEPDSYEQYF. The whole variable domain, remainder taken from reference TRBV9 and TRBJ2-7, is DSGVTQTPKHLITATGQRVTLRCSPRSGDLSVYWYQQSLDQGLQFLIQYYNGEERAKGNILERFSAQQFPDLHSELNLSSLELGDSALYFCASSAEGEPDSYEQYFGPGTRLTVT.